The rows below give T cell receptor beta chains drawn from one sample of a study of shared clonotypes between healthy human individuals. Only in-frame clones appear in the TCRdb table, and some are missing; sequencing was by immunoSEQ multiplex PCR. The profile shows millions of clones, roughly 94% of them singletons. The material sequenced was naive CD4+ T cells sorted from blood. These receptors all come from a young man in good health. CDR3s include the opening cysteine and the closing phenylalanine or tryptophan. Fields, in order: CDR3 protein, J gene, V gene.

CASSGLRDYNEQFF	TRBJ2-1	TRBV18
CASRQGPSNYGYTF	TRBJ1-2	TRBV2
CASSVDRGNTEAFF	TRBJ1-1	TRBV2
CASSFRDTRTSGGYNEQFF	TRBJ2-1	TRBV18
CASSLTSGSGYEQYF	TRBJ2-7	TRBV5-4
CASSPNIEGEAFF	TRBJ1-1	TRBV18
CASSDEGFSYEQYF	TRBJ2-7	TRBV5-6
CAWSVSTYEQYF	TRBJ2-7	TRBV30
CASSEAPGAGQPQHF	TRBJ1-5	TRBV6-1
CASSNTATNEKLFF	TRBJ1-4	TRBV5-1
CASSPAGGSYEQYF	TRBJ2-7	TRBV18
CASSDRTLGGYEQYF	TRBJ2-7	TRBV25-1
CASSELSTEAFF	TRBJ1-1	TRBV2
CASSEEGARTGELFF	TRBJ2-2	TRBV10-2
CASSLERVIYF	TRBJ1-3	TRBV28
CAWNGDSYNEQFF	TRBJ2-1	TRBV30